There are many counts of the clone carrying this T cell receptor beta chain. V lost 4 bases to trimming and J lost 3 bases, with 16 bases between them. This CDR3 has 16 amino acids. CDR1 and CDR2 from the germline V gene are MNHEY and SVGAGI. TCRdb called the PCR reads again in MiXCR, with one record for every CDR3 protein. This table holds 90,000 or so distinct CDR3 sequences, about 48% found once. This sample is part of a study of CDR3 diversity in severe acne. Sequenced input: blood. The source is a male donor in good health, serving as a control. This sequence joins TRBV6-5 and TRBJ1-5; perhaps TRBD1 as D (5 bases). The CDR3 DNA follows: TGTGCCAGCAGTTTCCACAGGTTCCTCCCCAATCAGCCCCAGCATTTT. Translation: CASSFHRFLPNQPQHF.